Each of the 19 T cell receptor beta chains below was sequenced from the same sample in a study of brain T cells in children with intractable seizures. Clones were sequenced by immunoSEQ multiplex PCR, and TCRdb holds only the in-frame ones, with some missing. The sample lists fewer than 85,000 clones, roughly 91% occurring once. The sequences come from peripheral blood, collected at surgery. The source of these receptors is a boy in the first two years of life with tuberous sclerosis and intractable seizures.

The sample holds one count of this clone. The gene calls are TRBV5-6 and TRBJ1-5; TRBD1 aligns across 8 bases. Trimming cost V 2 bases and J 2 bases; bases outside gene matches: 9. CDR3 length: 17 amino acids. In germline, CDR1 is SGHDT, CDR2 YYEEEE. DNA of the CDR3: TGTGCCAGCAGCTTAAGGGGAACGGACAGGGGCAATCAGCCCCAGCATTTT. This codes for CASSLRGTDRGNQPQHF.

DNA of the CDR3: TGTGCCAGCAGCACCCAGCGGGAGTCCCCCGGGGAGCTGTTTTTT. As protein: CASSTQRESPGELFF. This sequence joins TRBV11-2 and TRBJ2-2; 8 bases agree with TRBD2. The ends lost 5 bases at V and 6 bases at J; junction bases unmatched: 8. Germline V CDR1 and CDR2: SGHAT, FQNNGV. This CDR3 is 15 amino acids long.

This chain connects TRBV9 to TRBJ2-1; 8 bases match TRBD1. The CDR3 extends over 12 amino acids. The germline CDR1 and CDR2 sequences are SGDLS and YYNGEE. Trimming took 4 bases from V and 12 from J; bases not matched to a gene: 6. The CDR3 DNA reads as TGTGCCAGCAGCTACCTAGGGACAGGGCAGTTCTTC. This translates into CASSYLGTGQFF. The whole variable domain, remainder taken from reference TRBV9 and TRBJ2-1, is DSGVTQTPKHLITATGQRVTLRCSPRSGDLSVYWYQQSLDQGLQFLIQYYNGEERAKGNILERFSAQQFPDLHSELNLSSLELGDSALYFCASSYLGTGQFFGPGTRLTVL.

V usage is TRBV9 and J usage is TRBJ2-2; 7 bases are shared with TRBD1. This CDR3 contains 16 residues. The V gene end was trimmed by 4 bases and the J gene end by 0 bases; junction bases not matched to a gene: 6. From germline, CDR1 is SGDLS and CDR2 YYNGEE. CDR3 loop: CASSPGTDANTGELFF. DNA of the CDR3: TGTGCCAGCAGCCCAGGGACAGACGCGAACACCGGGGAGCTGTTTTTT.

The rearrangement links TRBV27 to TRBJ2-7; D not resolved. The CDR3 sequence is 13 residues long. V was clipped by 4 bases and J by 1 base, with 8 bases between them. CDR1 is MNHEY, CDR2 SMNVEV, per germline (reference sequence). As DNA, the CDR3 is TGTGCCAGCAGTTCGCCGGATTCCTACGAGCAGTACTTC. It is translated as CASSSPDSYEQYF.

J is TRBJ2-1 and V is TRBV3-1 (or the pseudogene TRBV3-2); 7 bases agree with TRBD2. CDR1 is LGHDT, CDR2 YNNKEL, per germline (reference sequence). Trimming removed 2 bases from V and 2 bases from J; junction bases left unmatched: 9. CDR3 length: 17 residues. The CDR3 coding sequence is TGTGCCAGCAGCCAACCCATGGGAGGGGAGACCTACAATGAGCAGTTCTTC. Its translation: CASSQPMGGETYNEQFF.

V gene TRBV10-3 combines with J gene TRBJ2-5, with D perhaps matching TRBD2 (6 bases). The CDR3 length is 15 residues. V dropped 3 bases and J dropped 3 bases, with 14 bases sitting between them. CDR1 ENHRY and CDR2 SYGVKD come from the germline V gene. The CDR3 spells CAISEGRGREETQYF. The CDR3 DNA is TGTGCCATCAGTGAAGGCCGGGGGAGAGAAGAGACCCAGTACTTC.

The rearrangement uses TRBV4-1 and TRBJ2-3; weak D call: TRBD2 (6 bases). This CDR3 comprises 20 residues. The germline CDR1 and CDR2 sequences are MGHRA and YSYEKL. V was cut by 0 bases and J by 0 bases, with 22 bases left in between. The CDR3 DNA reads as TGCGCCAGCAGCCAAGACCGGCTCCCCTCCGGGGAGGCTAGCACAGATACGCAGTATTTT. This sequence encodes CASSQDRLPSGEASTDTQYF.

The chain is built from TRBV3-1 (or the pseudogene TRBV3-2) and TRBJ2-2, with D maybe TRBD1 (6 bases). CDR1 is LGHDT and CDR2 is YNNKEL in the germline V gene (reference sequence). This CDR3 contains 14 residues. With 6 bases removed from V and 2 bases from J, the gap between germline ends came to 10 bases. CDR3 nucleotides: TGTGCCAGCAGAACCGGGACAAACACCGGGGAGCTGTTTTTT. This translates into CASRTGTNTGELFF.

The CDR3 DNA follows: TGTGCCAGCAGCCAATGGGTCCTGGGGCAGTACTTC. Translation gives CASSQWVLGQYF. The rearrangement uses TRBV4-2 and TRBJ2-5, with D hard to call. V was trimmed by 2 bases and J by 11 bases, leaving 12 bases between them. This CDR3 is built from 12 residues. Germline V gene sequence: CDR1 LGHNA, CDR2 YNFKEQ.

V gene TRBV28 combines with J gene TRBJ2-5; 16 bases map to TRBD2. J lost 5 bases, V lost 5 bases, and 8 bases had no gene match. Germline assignment: CDR1 MDHEN and CDR2 SYDVKM. CDR3 size: 17 residues. The CDR3 nucleotides are TGTGCCAGCAGTCCGGGACTAGCGGGAGGGCCTACGGAGACCCAGTACTTC. Translated, it gives CASSPGLAGGPTETQYF. The entire variable domain, with the rest obtained from reference TRBV28 and TRBJ2-5, is as follows: DVKVTQSSRYLVKRTGEKVFLECVQDMDHENMFWYRQDPGLGLRLIYFSYDVKMKEKGDIPEGYSVSREKKERFSLILESASTNQTSMYLCASSPGLAGGPTETQYFGPGTRLLVL.

The V gene is TRBV7-9, the J gene TRBJ2-7; 11 bases agree with TRBD2. Germline CDR1 is SEHNR and CDR2 is FQNEAQ (reference sequence). V trimming: 6 bases; J trimming: 3 bases; junction bases outside the gene matches: 7. CDR3 length: 15 amino acids. CDR3: CASRSGTSGLYEQYF. In nucleotides, the CDR3 is TGTGCCAGCAGATCCGGGACTAGCGGTCTCTACGAGCAGTACTTC. The whole variable domain, remainder taken from reference TRBV7-9 and TRBJ2-7, is DTGVSQNPRHKITKRGQNVTFRCDPISEHNRLYWYRQTLGQGPEFLTYFQNEAQLEKSRLLSDRFSAERPKGSFSTLEIQRTEQGDSAMYLCASRSGTSGLYEQYFGPGTRLTVT.

The chain links TRBV7-9 to TRBJ1-1; a possible D gene is TRBD1 (5 bases). Trimming pared 0 bases from V and 3 bases from J, leaving 8 bases between. Germline CDR1 reads SEHNR; CDR2 reads FQNEAQ (reference sequence). The CDR3 loop spans 14 amino acids. DNA of the CDR3: TGTGCCAGCAGCTTAGCCAGGGAGCACACTGAAGCTTTCTTT. It encodes CASSLAREHTEAFF.

The V and J genes are TRBV5-8 and TRBJ2-5; the D is unclear. CDR3 length equals 16 residues. V lost 0 bases, J lost 4 bases, and 16 bases lay in between. Per the germline V gene, CDR1 is SGHTS and CDR2 is YDEGEE. CDR3 coding DNA: TGTGCCAGCAGCTTGGACGTGTGGGGTGGCTTAGAGACCCAGTACTTC. It is translated as CASSLDVWGGLETQYF.

The chain has TRBV3-1 (or the pseudogene TRBV3-2) and TRBJ2-1, with a tentative D call TRBD2 (6 bases). V was pared by 0 bases and J by 3 bases, with 12 bases between. The CDR3 runs 16 residues. Germline CDR1 LGHDT, CDR2 YNNKEL (reference sequence). The CDR3 DNA follows: TGTGCCAGCAGCCAAGATAGTAGCGGCCTCTACAATGAGCAGTTCTTC. Translating it yields CASSQDSSGLYNEQFF.

The V call is TRBV7-9, the J call TRBJ2-3; D uncertain. The germline gives CDR1 SEHNR, CDR2 FQNEAQ (reference sequence). The CDR3 runs to 13 residues. Trimming pared 7 bases from V and 0 bases from J, leaving 8 bases between. CDR3 nucleotide sequence: TGTGCCAGCACCGAAGGAAGCACAGATACGCAGTATTTT. This translates into CASTEGSTDTQYF.

This chain connects TRBV25-1 to TRBJ2-7; D call uncertain. The germline V gene encodes CDR1 MGHDK and CDR2 SYGVNS. The CDR3 is made up of 14 amino acids. The germline V and J ends were trimmed by 8 bases and 2 bases, with 16 bases remaining between them. CDR3 in amino acids: CASEEEIPPYEQYF. In DNA, the CDR3 is TGTGCCAGCGAGGAAGAGATTCCTCCCTACGAGCAGTACTTC.

The CDR3 here is CASSPIPGGPEAFF. The CDR3, as DNA: TGTGCCAGCAGTCCGATACCAGGGGGTCCTGAAGCTTTCTTT. The gene calls are TRBV27 and TRBJ1-1; 7 bases are a match to TRBD1. In germline, CDR1 is MNHEY, CDR2 SMNVEV (reference sequence). The V and J ends lost 5 bases and 6 bases, in that order; junction bases with no gene match: 9. This CDR3 spans 14 amino acids.

V and J are TRBV4-1 and TRBJ2-1; the match to TRBD2 covers 8 bases. Germline trimming cut 0 bases from V and 6 bases from J; bases unmatched to any gene: 7. The CDR3 extends over 16 amino acids. CDR1 MGHRA and CDR2 YSYEKL come from the germline V gene. CDR3 DNA: TGCGCCAGCAGCCAAGATACCAGCGGGAGAGGCAATGAGCAGTTCTTC. Amino acid sequence: CASSQDTSGRGNEQFF.